Listed here are 5 T cell receptor beta chains from one sample, sequenced in a study of cytomegalovirus exposure and HLA in healthy donors. The method was immunoSEQ multiplex PCR; TCRdb's version includes in-frame clones alone and lacks a portion of them. In the table there are 100,000 to 150,000 clones, approximately 94% of which are singletons. Specimen: PBMCs. The receptors here all came from a woman aged 18-29 years in good health and CMV-seronegative.

This clone was recorded once. The rearrangement links TRBV18 to TRBJ2-2, with D perhaps TRBD2 (6 bases). The CDR3 is 16 amino acids. Deletions cut 5 bases from V and 0 bases from J, with 13 bases between. CDR1 and CDR2 from the germline V gene are KGHSH and LQKENI. The CDR3 here is CASSNRTGANTGELFF. The CDR3 DNA follows: TGTGCCAGCTCAAACAGGACGGGAGCGAACACCGGGGAGCTGTTTTTT.

V and J are TRBV5-1 and TRBJ1-1; weak D call: TRBD1 (6 bases). The CDR3 loop spans 15 amino acids. In germline, CDR1 is SGHRS, CDR2 YFSETQ. Deletions cut 4 bases from V and 0 bases from J, with 13 bases between. Here the CDR3 reads CASSRLGGVNTEAFF. The DNA for the CDR3 is TGCGCCAGCAGCCGTCTTGGGGGCGTGAACACTGAAGCTTTCTTT.

This clone has only one observation. The J gene is TRBJ2-1, the V gene TRBV10-3; 9 bases are shared with TRBD1. CDR3 size: 16 residues. Germline V lookup: CDR1 ENHRY, CDR2 SYGVKD. Trimming at V came to 6 bases and at J to 8 bases, leaving 14 bases not matched to a gene. DNA for the CDR3: TGTGCCATCAGAGCCTACCGACAGGGGGTGGGGGATGAGCAGTTCTTC. Its protein is CAIRAYRQGVGDEQFF.

The V call is TRBV6-6, the J call TRBJ2-4; D unresolved. The germline V gene has CDR1 MNHNY and CDR2 SVGAGI (reference sequence). V lost 0 bases and J lost 8, with 11 bases in between. The length of the CDR3 is 14 residues. CDR3 sequence reads: CASSYSTTADIQYF. CDR3 coding DNA: TGTGCCAGCAGTTACTCGACGACGGCGGACATTCAGTACTTC.

The V and J genes are TRBV27 and TRBJ2-1; D uncertain. With 7 bases removed from V and 7 bases from J, the gap between germline ends came to 20 bases. CDR3 size: 15 residues. CDR1 and CDR2 (germline): MNHEY, SMNVEV (reference sequence). This CDR3 reads CASTPARGSVNEQFF. The CDR3 nucleotides read TGTGCCAGCACCCCCGCTAGAGGTTCGGTAAATGAGCAGTTCTTC.